This TCR beta chain was identified during a study of blood T cell repertoires in COVID-19 (dated by TCRdb to between 2020 and 2021). For context, the study as a whole: Samples from collaborators originated in the United States, Italy and Spain and spanned both the acute and convalescent phases of COVID-19. Subjects who had been exposed to COVID-19, were actively infected with it, or had recovered from it provided the deeply sampled blood TCRbeta repertoires that made up the dataset. The sample metadata nearly always contained a de-identified subject ID, COVID-19 status, age in years and sex. The samples were drawn from the first 160 participants of the ongoing ImmuneRACE study and from over 950 subjects provided by 6 global collaborators. The prospective study material was composed of cDNA or gDNA derived from T cells, B-cell-depleted T cells, or PBMCs. The repertoires were made available in a free public database intended to serve as a resource for research on the immune response to SARS-CoV-2. Where HLA class I and class II types were available, the types were taken from metadata supplied by the sample provider, not from assay-based typing. Overall results and qualifications from the work: The quantity of clinical and demographic metadata differed by source and by participant and was supplied without curation.

TCRbeta CDR3 regions were amplified from genomic DNA using the immunoSEQ Assay, a bias-controlled multiplex PCR. Per the source publication's procedure: Nucleated cell counts per sample were estimated from amplification of reference gene primers within the assay. Sequence reads were collapsed and filtered to measure the absolute abundance of every unique TCRbeta CDR3 rearrangement. For each sample, productive Simpson clonality was calculated as the square root of Simpson's diversity index over productive rearrangements. TCRdb mirrors the immuneACCESS table, restricted to in-frame sequences. Some clones are absent from its copies; in checked studies, under half trace to an unresolved V gene, and the reason for the others is unknown. V and J calls and clone size are as listed in that table; D and trimming were resolved from the DNA. This sample comprises a few hundred thousand clones, around 81% of them detected only once. About 3.4% of the sample rests with the top ten.

As to this clone: Its antigen is currently not known. Nothing much larger sits one base from this clone, and base qualities are not available.

CDR1 and CDR2 (SNHLY, FYNNEI) derive from the germline V gene. From the cysteine through the phenylalanine, the CDR3 covers 16 amino acids. Only the CDR3 DNA is retained, 48 bases long and in frame from the first base. V is pared back by 4 bases and J by 1 base, with 15 bases lying between the germline termini. In the prospective study, participants were about 18 to 95 years old, resided in approximately 22 geographic areas of the United States, and were enrolled through a virtual design. Cohort assignment in the prospective study relied on participant-reported clinical history from a screening survey and a study questionnaire. For ImmuneRACE Cohort 3, a participant was defined as recovered based on two consecutive negative NP/OP PCR tests, clearance by a healthcare professional, or resolution of symptoms. In the prospective study, whole blood, serum and a nasopharyngeal or oropharyngeal swab were collected from each participant by mobile phlebotomists. Additional blood draws and questionnaires over an approximately two-month period could optionally be provided by prospective study participants. Before DNA extraction, prospective study blood samples were shipped either frozen or at room temperature.

Sequences were obtained from PBMCs or T cells enriched from blood (not recorded which). The sequence was collected from a man in his fifties or sixties who had recovered from COVID-19. Here the chain combines TRBV2 and TRBJ2-3, and possibly TRBD2, on 6 matching bases. The nucleotides read TGTGCCAGCAGTGCGCGGGACTTCTCCCGCACAGATACGCAGTATTTT. The resulting protein is CASSARDFSRTDTQYF.